The sequence of this T cell receptor beta chain was determined in a study of T cell responses to AZD1222 COVID-19 vaccine. Profiling relied on immunoSEQ multiplex PCR, and the TCRdb table lists in-frame clones only, not all of them. Among some 69,000 clones, around 80% were seen once, and the ten largest hold roughly an eighth. The CDR3 has 13 residues. In germline, CDR1 is MNHEY, CDR2 SMNVEV (reference sequence). With 1 base removed from V and 6 bases from J, the gap between germline ends came to 4 bases. This chain uses TRBV27 with TRBJ1-6; D is unclear. Sequenced here: peripheral blood, sampled 28 days after the second AZD1222 dose. The clonotype originates from an adult who received the AZD1222 COVID-19 vaccine. The DNA for the CDR3 is TGTGCCAGCAGTTTATACCCTAATTCACCCCTCCACTTT. Amino acids: CASSLYPNSPLHF.